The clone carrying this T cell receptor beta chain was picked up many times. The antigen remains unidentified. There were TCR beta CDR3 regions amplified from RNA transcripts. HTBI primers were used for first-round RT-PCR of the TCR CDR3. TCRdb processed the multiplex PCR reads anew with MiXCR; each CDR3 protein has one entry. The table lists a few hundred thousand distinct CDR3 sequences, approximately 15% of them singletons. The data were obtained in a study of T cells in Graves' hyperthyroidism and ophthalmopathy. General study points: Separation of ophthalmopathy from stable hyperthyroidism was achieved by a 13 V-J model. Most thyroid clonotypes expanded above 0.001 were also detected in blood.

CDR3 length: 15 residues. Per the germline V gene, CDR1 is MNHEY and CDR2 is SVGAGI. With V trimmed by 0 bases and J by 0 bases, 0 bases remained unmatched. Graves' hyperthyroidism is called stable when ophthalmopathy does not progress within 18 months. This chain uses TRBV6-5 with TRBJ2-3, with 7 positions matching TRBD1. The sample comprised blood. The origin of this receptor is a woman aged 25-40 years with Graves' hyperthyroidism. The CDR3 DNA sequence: TGTGCCAGCAGTTACTCGGGACAGAGCACAGATACGCAGTATTTT. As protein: CASSYSGQSTDTQYF.